One and the same sample provided the 18 T cell receptor beta chains below, sequenced in a study of cytomegalovirus exposure and HLA in healthy donors. The PCR contained 60 Vbeta and 13 Jbeta primers. Sequenced by immunoSEQ multiplex PCR; TCRdb stores in-frame clones only, minus some. The sample holds more than 95,000 clones, around 73% seen once. Specimen: PBMCs. The receptors stem from a woman in her 40s in good health and CMV-seronegative.

The gene calls are TRBV7-6 and TRBJ1-5; D gene ambiguous. Trimming took 2 bases from V and 1 from J, leaving 9 bases between them. The germline V gene encodes CDR1 SGHVS and CDR2 FNYEAQ. This CDR3 contains 15 residues. The CDR3 region has the DNA TGTGCCAGCAGCTTAATCACGGGGAGCAATCAGCCCCAGCATTTT. Protein product: CASSLITGSNQPQHF.

This chain connects TRBV7-2 to TRBJ2-1; 8 bases line up with TRBD1. This CDR3 has 15 residues. V was clipped by 3 bases and J by 5 bases; unmatched bases: 6. Germline CDR1 and CDR2: SGHTA and FQGNSA. The CDR3 nucleotides read TGTGCCAGCAGCTTCGACAGGGGATCAAACAATGAGCAGTTCTTC. It encodes CASSFDRGSNNEQFF.

This chain uses TRBV18 with TRBJ2-7; D not certain. CDR3 size: 12 residues. Trimming took 5 bases from V and 4 from J, leaving 9 bases between them. Germline V lookup: CDR1 KGHSH, CDR2 LQKENI. CDR3 in amino acids: CASSSYEYEQYF. The CDR3 region has the DNA TGTGCCAGCTCATCTTATGAGTACGAGCAGTACTTC.

The chain links TRBV27 to TRBJ2-1; tentatively, D is TRBD2 (5 bases). V lost 4 bases and J lost 0, with 16 bases in between. The CDR3 is made up of 17 amino acids. Germline CDR1 and CDR2: MNHEY and SMNVEV (reference sequence). In nucleotides, the CDR3 is TGTGCCAGCAGTTCCCTGCATGACTATGGCTCCTACAATGAGCAGTTCTTC. It codes for CASSSLHDYGSYNEQFF.

The rearrangement joins TRBV7-3 to TRBJ1-2; 9 nucleotides match TRBD1. Germline assignment: CDR1 SGHTA and CDR2 FQGTGA. J was trimmed by 6 bases and V by 5 bases; bases with no gene match: 4. There are 13 residues in the CDR3. CDR3 coding DNA: TGTGCCAGCAGCCCGGGACAGGGCCATGGCTACACCTTC. It encodes CASSPGQGHGYTF. The entire variable domain, with the rest obtained from reference TRBV7-3 and TRBJ1-2, is as follows: GAGVSQTPSNKVTEKGKYVELRCDPISGHTALYWYRQSLGQGPEFLIYFQGTGAADDSGLPNDRFFAVRPEGSVSTLKIQRTERGDSAVYLCASSPGQGHGYTFGSGTRLTVV.

The J gene is TRBJ2-2, the V gene TRBV29-1; possibly TRBD2 for D (5 bases). This CDR3 spans 14 amino acids. CDR1 and CDR2 from the germline V gene are SQVTM and ANQGSEA. The V end was cut by 4 bases, the J end by 6 bases, with 15 bases between. CDR3 bases: TGCAGCGTTGGGGTCGGAGGCTTCCCCGGGGAGCTGTTTTTT. The encoded protein is CSVGVGGFPGELFF.

The chain recombines TRBV9 with TRBJ1-1, with 10 bases that match TRBD1. The CDR3 contains 15 residues. The J segment lost 10 bases and the V segment lost 3 bases, leaving 12 bases of the junction unmatched. Looked up from germline, CDR1 is SGDLS and CDR2 is YYNGEE. The CDR3 region has the DNA TGTGCCAGCAGCGCCCCAACGGAAGACAGGGGGCGAGCTTTCTTT. This gives the protein CASSAPTEDRGRAFF.

The chain carries TRBV5-4 and TRBJ1-1; no reliable D call. V was trimmed by 2 bases and J by 3 bases, leaving 8 bases between them. CDR3 size: 13 residues. The germline CDR1 and CDR2 sequences are SGHNT and YYREEE (reference sequence). The CDR3 sequence is CASSFSQDTEAFF. The CDR3 DNA sequence: TGTGCCAGCAGCTTTTCCCAGGACACTGAAGCTTTCTTT. Looking up the rest from reference TRBV5-4 and TRBJ1-1 gives the full variable domain: ETGVTQSPTHLIKTRGQQVTLRCSSQSGHNTVSWYQQALGQGPQFIFQYYREEENGRGNFPPRFSGLQFPNYSSELNVNALELDDSALYLCASSFSQDTEAFFGQGTRLTVV.

The V call is TRBV19, the J call TRBJ1-5; unclear D gene. Germline-derived CDR1 and CDR2 are LNHDA and SQIVND (reference sequence). The V gene lost 4 bases and the J gene lost 2 bases, with 12 bases spanning the gap. This CDR3 has 15 residues. The CDR3 reads CASSKREYGNQPQHF. As DNA, the CDR3 is TGTGCCAGTAGTAAGCGGGAGTATGGCAATCAGCCCCAGCATTTT. Supplemented by reference TRBV19 and TRBJ1-5, the full variable domain reads DGGITQSPKYLFRKEGQNVTLSCEQNLNHDAMYWYRQDPGQGLRLIYYSQIVNDFQKGDIAEGYSVSREKKESFPLTVTSAQKNPTAFYLCASSKREYGNQPQHFGDGTRLSIL.

V usage is TRBV4-3 and J usage is TRBJ2-7; D is ambiguous. Trimming cost V 1 base and J 0 bases, with 10 bases left between them. This CDR3 spans 15 amino acids. CDR1 and CDR2 (germline): LGHNA, YSLEER. The CDR3 DNA reads as TGCGCCAGCAGCCAAGGGCTCGCAAGCTCCTACGAGCAGTACTTC. Amino acid sequence: CASSQGLASSYEQYF.

The CDR3, as DNA: TGTGCCAGCAGCACAACGAACGGGGGGTACACCTTC. Translated, it gives CASSTTNGGYTF. The J gene is TRBJ1-2, the V gene TRBV7-9; tentative D call: TRBD1 (5 bases). The CDR3 spans 12 residues. V lost 5 bases and J lost 11, with 15 bases in between. The germline CDR1 and CDR2 sequences are SEHNR and FQNEAQ (reference sequence). Drawing the rest from reference TRBV7-9 and TRBJ1-2, the complete variable domain is DTGVSQNPRHKITKRGQNVTFRCDPISEHNRLYWYRQTLGQGPEFLTYFQNEAQLEKSRLLSDRFSAERPKGSFSTLEIQRTEQGDSAMYLCASSTTNGGYTFGSGTRLTVV.

The chain joins TRBV28 to TRBJ1-4; TRBD1 agrees at 7 bases. From germline, CDR1 is MDHEN and CDR2 SYDVKM. This CDR3 spans 15 amino acids. After removal of 4 bases from V and 5 bases from J, the junction contained 7 bases not matched to a gene. CDR3 region: CASSSTGTANEKLFF. In nucleotides, the CDR3 is TGTGCCAGCAGTTCAACCGGGACAGCGAATGAAAAACTGTTTTTT. The full variable domain, with the rest looked up from reference TRBV28 and TRBJ1-4, is DVKVTQSSRYLVKRTGEKVFLECVQDMDHENMFWYRQDPGLGLRLIYFSYDVKMKEKGDIPEGYSVSREKKERFSLILESASTNQTSMYLCASSSTGTANEKLFFGSGTQLSVL.

V and J are TRBV9 and TRBJ2-7, with a tentative D call TRBD2 (5 bases). Per germline, CDR1 SGDLS and CDR2 YYNGEE. CDR3 length equals 13 residues. Trimming removed 0 bases from V and 4 bases from J, with 8 bases in between. CDR3 sequence reads: CASSVGLSYEQYF. DNA for the CDR3: TGTGCCAGCAGCGTAGGACTATCTTACGAGCAGTACTTC.

This chain uses TRBV28 with TRBJ1-4, with D maybe TRBD1 (6 bases). CDR3 length: 16 residues. The germline CDR1 and CDR2 sequences are MDHEN and SYDVKM. The V end was cut by 11 bases, the J end by 10 bases, with 29 bases between. The CDR3 region has the DNA TGTGCCGTAACGCCGCCGAATGACAGGTCCCCCCGAAAACTGTTTTTT. This sequence encodes CAVTPPNDRSPRKLFF. Together with reference TRBV28 and TRBJ1-4, the CDR3 gives the full variable domain: DVKVTQSSRYLVKRTGEKVFLECVQDMDHENMFWYRQDPGLGLRLIYFSYDVKMKEKGDIPEGYSVSREKKERFSLILESASTNQTSMYLCAVTPPNDRSPRKLFFGSGTQLSVL.

The J gene is TRBJ1-1, the V gene TRBV19; D unclear. V lost 1 base to trimming and J lost 0 bases, with 6 bases between them. CDR1 is LNHDA and CDR2 is SQIVND in the germline V gene (reference sequence). The length of the CDR3 is 14 residues. In nucleotides, the CDR3 is TGTGCCAGTAGTATAGGGCAGTTGAACACTGAAGCTTTCTTT. It is translated as CASSIGQLNTEAFF.

The chain links TRBV28 to TRBJ1-1; TRBD1 is a possible D gene (5 bases). V was pared by 2 bases and J by 4 bases, with 11 bases between. Germline CDR1 is MDHEN and CDR2 is SYDVKM. This CDR3 contains 14 residues. The CDR3, as DNA: TGTGCCAGCAGTTTAAGTAGGGGAATCACTGAAGCTTTCTTT. It encodes CASSLSRGITEAFF.

A word on this clone: Other DNA sequences within the sample encode an identical CDR3. J is TRBJ2-2 and V is TRBV5-1, with TRBD1 as a possible D gene (6 bases). The germline V and J ends were trimmed by 4 bases and 2 bases, with 9 bases remaining between them. The CDR3 has 14 amino acids. Germline CDR1 is SGHRS and CDR2 is YFSETQ. In DNA, the CDR3 is TGCGCCAGCAGCCCGGACAGTAACACCGGGGAGCTGTTTTTT. Translating gives CASSPDSNTGELFF.

This chain links TRBV6-5 with TRBJ1-1; no clear D gene. Germline V gene sequence: CDR1 MNHEY, CDR2 SVGAGI. V lost 0 bases and J lost 2, with 7 bases in between. This CDR3 region has 14 residues. CDR3 bases: TGTGCCAGCAGTTACTCCGAGCTCAACACTGAAGCTTTCTTT. Protein product: CASSYSELNTEAFF.